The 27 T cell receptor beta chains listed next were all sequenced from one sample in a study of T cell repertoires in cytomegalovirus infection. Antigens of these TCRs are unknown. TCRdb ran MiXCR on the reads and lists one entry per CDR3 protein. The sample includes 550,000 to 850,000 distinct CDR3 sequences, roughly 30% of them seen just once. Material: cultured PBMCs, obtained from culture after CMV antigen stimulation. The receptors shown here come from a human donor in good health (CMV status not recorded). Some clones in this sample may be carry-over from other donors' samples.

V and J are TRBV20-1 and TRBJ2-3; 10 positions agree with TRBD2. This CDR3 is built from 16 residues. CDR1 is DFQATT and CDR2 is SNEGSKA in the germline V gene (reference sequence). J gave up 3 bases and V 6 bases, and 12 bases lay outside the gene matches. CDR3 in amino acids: CSARWLAGVSTDTQYF. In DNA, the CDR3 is TGCAGTGCGAGATGGCTAGCGGGAGTATCGACAGATACGCAGTATTTT.

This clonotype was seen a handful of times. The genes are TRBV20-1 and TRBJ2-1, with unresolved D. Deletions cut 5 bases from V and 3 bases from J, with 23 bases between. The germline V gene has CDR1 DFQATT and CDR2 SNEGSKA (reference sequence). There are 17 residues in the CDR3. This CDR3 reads CSALRDYSLRVYNEQFF. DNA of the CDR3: TGCAGTGCTCTTCGCGATTATTCCCTCCGAGTCTACAATGAGCAGTTCTTC.

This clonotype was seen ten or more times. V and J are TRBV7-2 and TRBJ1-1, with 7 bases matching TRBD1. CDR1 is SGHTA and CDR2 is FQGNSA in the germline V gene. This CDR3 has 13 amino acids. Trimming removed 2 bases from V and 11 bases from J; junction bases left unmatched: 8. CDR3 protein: CASSLKTGLDAFF. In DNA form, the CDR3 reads TGTGCCAGCAGCTTAAAGACAGGGCTCGACGCTTTCTTT.

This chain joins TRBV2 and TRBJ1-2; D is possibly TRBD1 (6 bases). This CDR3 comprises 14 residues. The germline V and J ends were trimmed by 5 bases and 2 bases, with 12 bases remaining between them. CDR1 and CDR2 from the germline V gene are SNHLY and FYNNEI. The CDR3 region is CASSRDIKNYGYTF. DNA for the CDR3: TGTGCCAGCAGTCGGGACATAAAAAACTATGGCTACACCTTC.

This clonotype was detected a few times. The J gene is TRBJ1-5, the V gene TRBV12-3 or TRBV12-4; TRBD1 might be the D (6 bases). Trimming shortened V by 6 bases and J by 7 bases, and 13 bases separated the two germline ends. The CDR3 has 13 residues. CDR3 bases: TGTGCCAGCAGCCGAGAAGGGGGGCAGCCCCAGCATTTT. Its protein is CASSREGGQPQHF.

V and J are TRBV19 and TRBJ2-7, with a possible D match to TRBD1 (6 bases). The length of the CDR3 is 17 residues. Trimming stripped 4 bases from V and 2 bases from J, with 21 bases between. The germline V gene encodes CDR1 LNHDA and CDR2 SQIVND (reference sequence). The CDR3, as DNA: TGTGCCAGTAGTACAACGGGACACGAAGCCTTTCCCTACGAGCAGTACTTC. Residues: CASSTTGHEAFPYEQYF.

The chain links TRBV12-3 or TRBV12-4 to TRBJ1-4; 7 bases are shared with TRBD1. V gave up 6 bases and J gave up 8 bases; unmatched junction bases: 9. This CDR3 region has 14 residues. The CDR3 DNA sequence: TGTGCCAGCAGCTGGACAGGACGGGAGGAAAAACTGTTTTTT. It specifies CASSWTGREEKLFF.

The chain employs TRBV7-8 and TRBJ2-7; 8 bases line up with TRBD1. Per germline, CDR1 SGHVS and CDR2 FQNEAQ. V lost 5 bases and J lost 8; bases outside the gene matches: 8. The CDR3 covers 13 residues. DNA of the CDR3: TGTGCCAGCAGCGCCGGGACAGGAGAAAAGCAGTACTTC. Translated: CASSAGTGEKQYF.

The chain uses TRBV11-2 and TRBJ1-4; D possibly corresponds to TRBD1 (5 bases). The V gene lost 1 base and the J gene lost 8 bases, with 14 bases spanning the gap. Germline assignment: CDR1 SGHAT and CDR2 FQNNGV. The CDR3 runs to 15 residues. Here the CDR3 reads CASSLVGTRPEKLFF. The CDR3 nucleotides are TGTGCCAGCAGCTTAGTGGGGACGAGGCCCGAAAAACTGTTTTTT.

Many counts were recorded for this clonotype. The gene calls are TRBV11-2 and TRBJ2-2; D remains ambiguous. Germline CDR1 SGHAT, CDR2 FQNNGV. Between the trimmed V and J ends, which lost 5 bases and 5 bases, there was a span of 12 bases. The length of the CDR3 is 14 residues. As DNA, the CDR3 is TGTGCCAGCAGCCCCCGCGCCGGTACCGGGGAGCTGTTTTTT. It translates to CASSPRAGTGELFF.

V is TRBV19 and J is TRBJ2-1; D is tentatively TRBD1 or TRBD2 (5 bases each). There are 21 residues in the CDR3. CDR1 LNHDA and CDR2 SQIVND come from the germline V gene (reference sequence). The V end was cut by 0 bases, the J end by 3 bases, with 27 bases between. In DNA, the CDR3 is TGTGCCAGTAGTATAGATTCCCGTGGGGGTCCCTTAAACGGACTCTACAATGAGCAGTTCTTC. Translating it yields CASSIDSRGGPLNGLYNEQFF.

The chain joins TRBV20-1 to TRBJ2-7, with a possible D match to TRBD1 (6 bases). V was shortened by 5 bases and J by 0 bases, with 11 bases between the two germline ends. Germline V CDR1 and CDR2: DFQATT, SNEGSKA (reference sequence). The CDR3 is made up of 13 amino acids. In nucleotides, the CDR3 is TGCAGTGCTCCTAGGACAGCCTCCTACGAGCAGTACTTC. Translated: CSAPRTASYEQYF.

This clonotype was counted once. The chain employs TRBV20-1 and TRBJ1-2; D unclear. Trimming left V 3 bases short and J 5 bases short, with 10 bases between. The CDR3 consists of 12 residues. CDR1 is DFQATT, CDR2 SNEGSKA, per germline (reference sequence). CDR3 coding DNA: TGCAGTGCTAGGTCCGGGGTATATGGCTACACCTTC. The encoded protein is CSARSGVYGYTF.

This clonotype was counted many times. The CDR3 reads CASSLIRRGTRDYEQYF. CDR3 sequence (DNA): TGTGCCAGCAGCTTAATTAGGCGGGGGACTAGAGACTACGAGCAGTACTTC. J is TRBJ2-7 and V is TRBV7-8; 8 positions agree with TRBD2. Germline lookup yields CDR1 SGHVS and CDR2 FQNEAQ. Trimming took 2 bases from V and 3 from J; bases not matched to a gene: 12. CDR3 size: 17 residues. The entire variable domain, with the rest obtained from reference TRBV7-8 and TRBJ2-7, is as follows: GAGVSQSPRYKVAKRGQDVALRCDPISGHVSLFWYQQALGQGPEFLTYFQNEAQLDKSGLPSDRFFAERPEGSVSTLKIQRTQQEDSAVYLCASSLIRRGTRDYEQYFGPGTRLTVT.

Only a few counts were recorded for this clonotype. The CDR3 DNA is TGTGCCAGCAGCTCGTCCCTCACGAACACCGGGGAGCTGTTTTTT. This sequence encodes CASSSSLTNTGELFF. The chain links TRBV7-9 to TRBJ2-2, with D unclear. Germline V gene lookup returns CDR1 SEHNR and CDR2 FQNEAQ (reference sequence). With 4 bases removed from V and 0 bases from J, the gap between germline ends came to 9 bases. The CDR3 extends over 15 amino acids.

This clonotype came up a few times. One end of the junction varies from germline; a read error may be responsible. CDR3 nucleotide sequence: TGTGCCAGCAGTCTACAGGGTACCCAAGACACCCAGTACTTC. Protein sequence: CASSLQGTQDTQYF. The J gene is TRBJ2-5, the V gene TRBV12-3 or TRBV12-4, with a weak D call TRBD1 (6 bases). CDR3 length: 14 amino acids.

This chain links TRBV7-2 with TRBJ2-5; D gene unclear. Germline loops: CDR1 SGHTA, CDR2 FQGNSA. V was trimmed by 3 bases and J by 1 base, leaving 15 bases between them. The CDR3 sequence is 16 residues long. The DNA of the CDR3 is TGTGCCAGCAGCTTCCGACCCAGCCACCTCCAAGAGACCCAGTACTTC. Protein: CASSFRPSHLQETQYF.

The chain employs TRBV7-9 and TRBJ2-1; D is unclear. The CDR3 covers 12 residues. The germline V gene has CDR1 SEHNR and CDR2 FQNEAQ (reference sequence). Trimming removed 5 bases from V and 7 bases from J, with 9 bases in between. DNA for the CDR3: TGTGCCAGCAGCGCGACCGCGAATGAGCAGTTCTTC. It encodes CASSATANEQFF.

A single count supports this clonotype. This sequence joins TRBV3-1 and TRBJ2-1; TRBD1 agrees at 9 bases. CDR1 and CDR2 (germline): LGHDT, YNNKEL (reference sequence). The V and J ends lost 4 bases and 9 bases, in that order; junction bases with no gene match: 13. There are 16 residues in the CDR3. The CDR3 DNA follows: TGTGCCAGCAGCCTGCCCGGACAGGGGTCCTCGGGTGAGCAGTTCTTC. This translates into CASSLPGQGSSGEQFF.

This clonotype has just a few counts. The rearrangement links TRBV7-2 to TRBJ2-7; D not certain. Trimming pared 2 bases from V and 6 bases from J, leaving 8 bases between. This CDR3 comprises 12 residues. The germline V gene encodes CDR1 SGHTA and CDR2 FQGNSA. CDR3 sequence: CASSLRWGEQYF. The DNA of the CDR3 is TGTGCCAGCAGCTTACGGTGGGGCGAGCAGTACTTC.

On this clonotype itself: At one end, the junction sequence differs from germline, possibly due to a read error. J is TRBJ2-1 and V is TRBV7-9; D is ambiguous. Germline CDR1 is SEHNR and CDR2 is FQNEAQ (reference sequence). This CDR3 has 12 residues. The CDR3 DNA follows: TGTGCCAGCAGCTTATCCTTCAATGAGCAGTTCTTC. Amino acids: CASSLSFNEQFF.

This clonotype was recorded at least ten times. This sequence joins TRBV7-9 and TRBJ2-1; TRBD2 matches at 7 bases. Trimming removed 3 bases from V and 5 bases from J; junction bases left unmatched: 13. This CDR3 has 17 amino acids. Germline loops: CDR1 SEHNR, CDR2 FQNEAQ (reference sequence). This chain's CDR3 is CASSLPWGGSKDNEQFF. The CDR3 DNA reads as TGTGCCAGCAGCTTGCCCTGGGGGGGGAGTAAGGACAATGAGCAGTTCTTC.

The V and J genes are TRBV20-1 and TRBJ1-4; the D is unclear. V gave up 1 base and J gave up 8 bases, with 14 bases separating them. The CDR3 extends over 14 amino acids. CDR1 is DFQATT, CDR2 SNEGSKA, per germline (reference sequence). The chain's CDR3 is CSARGQAGGEKLFF. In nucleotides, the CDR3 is TGCAGTGCTAGAGGGCAGGCGGGTGGGGAAAAACTGTTTTTT.

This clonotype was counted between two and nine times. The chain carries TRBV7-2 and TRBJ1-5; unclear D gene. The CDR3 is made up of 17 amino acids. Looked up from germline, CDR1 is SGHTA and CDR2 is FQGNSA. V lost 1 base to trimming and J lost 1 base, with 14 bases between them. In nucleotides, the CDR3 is TGTGCCAGCAGCTTAGAGGTGCGTGGTTGGAGCAATCAGCCCCAGCATTTT. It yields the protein CASSLEVRGWSNQPQHF. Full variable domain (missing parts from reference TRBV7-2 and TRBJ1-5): GAGVSQSPSNKVTEKGKDVELRCDPISGHTALYWYRQSLGQGLEFLIYFQGNSAPDKSGLPSDRFSAERTGGSVSTLTIQRTQQEDSAVYLCASSLEVRGWSNQPQHFGDGTRLSIL.

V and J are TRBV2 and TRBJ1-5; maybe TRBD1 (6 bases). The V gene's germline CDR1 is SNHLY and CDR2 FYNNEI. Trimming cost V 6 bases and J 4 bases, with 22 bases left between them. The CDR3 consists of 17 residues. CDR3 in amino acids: CASRVDRQSYSNQPQHF. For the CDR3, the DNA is TGTGCCAGCAGGGTAGACAGGCAATCGTACTCAAATCAGCCCCAGCATTTT.

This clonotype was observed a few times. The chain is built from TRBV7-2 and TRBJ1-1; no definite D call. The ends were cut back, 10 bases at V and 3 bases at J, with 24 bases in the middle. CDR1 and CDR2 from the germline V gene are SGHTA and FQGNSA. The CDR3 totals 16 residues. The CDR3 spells CAKSPTVQEGYTEAFF. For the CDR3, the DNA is TGTGCCAAGTCTCCAACCGTCCAGGAAGGGTACACTGAAGCTTTCTTT.

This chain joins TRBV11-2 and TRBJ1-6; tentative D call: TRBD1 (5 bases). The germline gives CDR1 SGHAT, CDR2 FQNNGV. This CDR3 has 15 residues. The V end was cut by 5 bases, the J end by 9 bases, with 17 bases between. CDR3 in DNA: TGTGCCAGCAGCCGAGAACCGACAGTTCCTTCACCCCTCCACTTT. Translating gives CASSREPTVPSPLHF.